The present TCR beta chain was sequenced within a study of CD8 T cells in ankylosing spondylitis. Study-wide results and limits: Within ankylosing spondylitis blood, a TCR beta motif made up of fewer than ten highly homologous variants appeared to be characteristic. Within matched ankylosing spondylitis synovial fluid, disease-linked clones were reportedly significantly enriched.

Libraries for TCR beta were made by quantitative 5'-RACE with molecular barcodes. TCRdb passed the 5' RACE reads through MiXCR, listing each CDR3 protein once. The sample holds about 250,000 distinct CDR3 sequences, 30% to 40% seen once. In germline, CDR1 is ENHRY, CDR2 SYGVKD. CDR3 length: 14 residues. Trimming pared 8 bases from V and 2 bases from J, leaving 14 bases between. This clonotype has only a few counts. Its antigen is unidentified. The chain combines TRBV10-3 with TRBJ2-3, with a tentative D call TRBD1 (6 bases). Sequencing was performed on blood, either unsorted or a sorted T cell fraction (not recorded which). The sequence was collected from a male donor with ankylosing spondylitis or in good health (not recorded which). CDR3 residues: CAIARAGDTDTQYF. In DNA, the CDR3 is TGTGCCATCGCCCGGGCAGGGGACACAGATACGCAGTATTTT.